A selection of T cell receptor beta chains follows, all from one sample in a study of T cell changes during pregnancy in multiple sclerosis. Data came from immunoSEQ multiplex PCR; TCRdb stores just in-frame clones and leaves some out. The repertoire holds fewer than 90,000 clones, with over 90% as singletons. The sequencing here drew on peripheral blood, taken in the third trimester of pregnancy. The receptors shown here come from a female donor with multiple sclerosis, enrolled in a pregnancy study. Both conserved end residues are part of each CDR3. Each record gives: V gene, clone size, D gene, J gene, CDR3 DNA, CDR3 protein. A D gene is named only where the DNA matches it firmly. Where a row states a size, it is once, few, many or the class of an expanded clone; other rows omit it.

>TRBV15|NA|NA|TRBJ1-1
TGTGCCACCAGCAGAGATACGACAGTCCGCACTGAAGCTTTCTTT
CATSRDTTVRTEAFF
>TRBV29-1|NA|TRBD1|TRBJ2-5
TGCAGCGTCGGAATAGTTGACAGGGTTCAAGAGACCCAGTACTTC
CSVGIVDRVQETQYF
>TRBV5-5|NA|TRBD1|TRBJ2-7
TGTGCCAGCAGCTTGGGAGGACAGGACTACGAGCAGTACTTC
CASSLGGQDYEQYF
>TRBV10-2|NA|NA|TRBJ1-1
TGCGCCAGCAGTGAGGCCGGAGGGAGCACTGAAGCTTTCTTT
CASSEAGGSTEAFF
>TRBV5-1|NA|NA|TRBJ1-4
TGCGCCAGCAGCGGCCGGGACAAGGGTGCATGGGGGAATGAAAAACTGTTTTTT
CASSGRDKGAWGNEKLFF
>TRBV27|NA|TRBD2|TRBJ2-7
TGTGCCAGCAGTTCCCTAGCGGCCCCCTACGAGCAGTACTTC
CASSSLAAPYEQYF
>TRBV4-1|NA|NA|TRBJ2-5
TGCGCCAGCAGCCTCCCAAAGCCGGGAGAGACCCAGTACTTC
CASSLPKPGETQYF
>TRBV7-9|NA|TRBD1|TRBJ1-1
TGTGCCAGCAGGGAACAGGGGGGGAGAACTGAAGCTTTCTTT
CASREQGGRTEAFF
>TRBV6-5|NA|TRBD1|TRBJ1-3
TGTGCCAGCAGACGACAGGGAGCTGGAAACACCATATATTTT
CASRRQGAGNTIYF
>TRBV19|NA|NA|TRBJ1-2
TGTGCCAGTAACCATCGGTGGAGGGGCAACCAAAAAATCTATGGCTACACCTTC
CASNHRWRGNQKIYGYTF
>TRBV4-1|NA|TRBD1|TRBJ1-5
TGCGCCAGCAGCCAAGCGGACAGGGTAAATCAGCCCCAGCATTTT
CASSQADRVNQPQHF
>TRBV4-2|NA|NA|TRBJ2-5
TGTGCCAGCAGCCAACAAGCTAGCGCTAAAGGGGAGACCCAGTACTTC
CASSQQASAKGETQYF
>TRBV30|NA|NA|TRBJ1-2
TGTGCCTGGAGCGGGGGATCGGGCTATGGCTACACCTTC
CAWSGGSGYGYTF
>TRBV4-1|NA|TRBD2|TRBJ2-1
TGCGCCAGCAGCCAAGCCAGCGGGAGTAACCACAATGAGCAGTTCTTC
CASSQASGSNHNEQFF
>TRBV9|NA|NA|TRBJ2-3
TGTGCCAGCAGCGTAGAACCGGGAGAAACAGATACGCAGTATTTT
CASSVEPGETDTQYF
>TRBV11-3|NA|NA|TRBJ2-3
TGTGCCAGCAGCCCCAGCGACGACTCATACACAGATACGCAGTATTTT
CASSPSDDSYTDTQYF
>TRBV7-9|NA|TRBD2|TRBJ2-3
TGTGCCAGCTTGAGGACTAGCGGTCTTAAAGGAGGTACGCAGTATTTT
CASLRTSGLKGGTQYF
>TRBV19|NA|NA|TRBJ2-7
TGTGCCAGTAGTATAGGCCCAGGGGCCCACTACGAGCAGTACTTC
CASSIGPGAHYEQYF
>TRBV5-3|NA|TRBD1|TRBJ1-3
TGTGCCAGAAATTACAGGGGGGGACAGACCTCTGGAAACACCATATATTTT
CARNYRGGQTSGNTIYF
>TRBV7-8|NA|TRBD1|TRBJ1-4
TGTGCCAGCAGCGCCCACAGGGGGCGAGGGAATGAAAAACTGTTTTTT
CASSAHRGRGNEKLFF
>TRBV7-2|NA|TRBD2|TRBJ2-3
TGTGCCAGCAGCTTAGGGGCGGGAGACGGGCAGTATTTT
CASSLGAGDGQYF
>TRBV5-4|NA|TRBD1|TRBJ1-2
TGTGCCAGCAGCTCGAATTTGACAGGGGCTGGCTACACCTTC
CASSSNLTGAGYTF
>TRBV4-3|once|TRBD1|TRBJ2-4
TGCGCCAGCAGCCAAGATTTGAGACAGGGTGGAAACATTCAGTACTTC
CASSQDLRQGGNIQYF
>TRBV19|NA|NA|TRBJ1-5
TGTGCCAGTAGTATCCCCAGGGTCGGAGGCAATCAGCCCCAGCATTTT
CASSIPRVGGNQPQHF
>TRBV25-1|NA|TRBD1|TRBJ2-1
TGTGCCAGCAGTGATGTCGGGACAGGGGCCGATGAGCAGTTCTTC
CASSDVGTGADEQFF
>TRBV7-9|once|TRBD1|TRBJ1-2
TGTGCCAGCGGCGACACAGGGGACGTTCACTATGGCTACACCTTC
CASGDTGDVHYGYTF
>TRBV28|NA|TRBD1|TRBJ1-3
TGTGCCAGCAGTTTGACAGGGGATGGCTCTGGAAACACCATATATTTT
CASSLTGDGSGNTIYF
>TRBV2|NA|TRBD2|TRBJ2-2
TGTGCCAGCAGCTTCGGGACTAGCGGGAGGGGGGAGCTGTTTTTT
CASSFGTSGRGELFF
>TRBV29-1|NA|TRBD2|TRBJ2-7
TGCAGCGTTGAGGAGACTAGCGGGAGGTCGTACTACGAGCAGTACTTC
CSVEETSGRSYYEQYF
>TRBV6-6|NA|TRBD1|TRBJ1-1
TGTGCCAGGGACGGACAGGGGAAAGGGAGGGCTGAAGCTTTCTTT
CARDGQGKGRAEAFF
>TRBV19|NA|NA|TRBJ2-3
TGTGCCAGTAGAGAGTGGGCACCCACAGATACGCAGTATTTT
CASREWAPTDTQYF
>TRBV5-1|NA|NA|TRBJ2-3
TGCGCCAGCAGCTTGGCCCCCGGTGCCACAGATACGCAGTATTTT
CASSLAPGATDTQYF
>TRBV30|NA|TRBD2|TRBJ2-1
TGTGCCTGGAGTGGTGTTGTAGCGGGAGTCCCCCGTCGGCACAATGAGCAGTTCTTC
CAWSGVVAGVPRRHNEQFF
>TRBV5-4|NA|TRBD1|TRBJ1-3
TGTGCCAGCAGCTTGGGACAGGGCAACACCATATATTTT
CASSLGQGNTIYF
>TRBV6-1|NA|NA|TRBJ2-1
TGTGCCAGCAGTGAAGGGACTCCGAACTACAATGAGCAGTTCTTC
CASSEGTPNYNEQFF
>TRBV5-1|NA|NA|TRBJ2-3
TGCGCCAGCAGCTTGGCGGTCCCAGATACGCAGTATTTT
CASSLAVPDTQYF
>TRBV6-1|NA|NA|TRBJ2-7
TGTGCCAGCAGTGAAGCGAGGCAGGGAAGTTCCTACGAGCAGTACTTC
CASSEARQGSSYEQYF
>TRBV10-1|NA|TRBD2|TRBJ2-2
TGCGCCAGCACCGGACTAGCCGGGGAGCTGTTTTTT
CASTGLAGELFF
>TRBV27|NA|NA|TRBJ1-5
TGTGCCAGCAGTCCACAGGGCCCCAATCAGCCCCAGCATTTT
CASSPQGPNQPQHF
>TRBV6-1|NA|TRBD2|TRBJ2-2
TGTGCCAGCAGTGAGTTCGGACTAGAAGGGGCCGGGGAGCTGTTTTTT
CASSEFGLEGAGELFF
>TRBV6-5|NA|NA|TRBJ2-5
TGTGCCAGCAGTTACCTCCTGGCGGACCAAGAGACCCAGTACTTC
CASSYLLADQETQYF
>TRBV27|once|TRBD1|TRBJ2-1
TGTGCCAGCAGTTTTGCCCGAACAGGGGGTCCCTACAATGAGCAGTTCTTC
CASSFARTGGPYNEQFF
>TRBV6-1|NA|NA|TRBJ2-7
TGTGCCAGCATGGTTAGGGGCAGCGAGCAGTACTTC
CASMVRGSEQYF
>TRBV5-1|NA|NA|TRBJ2-1
TGCGCCAGCAGCCCCCCCCGGAGCGGCAACAATGAGCAGTTCTTC
CASSPPRSGNNEQFF
>TRBV20-1|NA|NA|TRBJ2-1
TGCAGTGCCTCTAATTACAATGAGCAGTTCTTC
CSASNYNEQFF
>TRBV9|NA|TRBD2|TRBJ2-2
TGTGCCAGCAGCGTAGCACTAGCGGGAGTGGGCGGGGAGCTGTTTTTT
CASSVALAGVGGELFF
>TRBV6-1|NA|NA|TRBJ1-1
TGTGCCAGCAGTGGGGGCACCAGACGGGGGGCTTACACTGAAGCTTTCTTT
CASSGGTRRGAYTEAFF
>TRBV7-2|once|TRBD1|TRBJ2-7
TGTGCCAGCAGCTTAGTGGGGTGGGGACAGCCAGACTACGAGCAGTACTTC
CASSLVGWGQPDYEQYF
>TRBV5-1|NA|NA|TRBJ1-3
TGCGCCAGCAGCCGAGGGGGAACCACAAACACCGGAAACACCATATATTTT
CASSRGGTTNTGNTIYF
>TRBV6-1|NA|NA|TRBJ1-1
TGTGCCAGCACTGGACAGCCTCCTGAAGCTTTCTTT
CASTGQPPEAFF
>TRBV6-1|NA|NA|TRBJ2-7
TGTGCCAGCAGGACAGGCTCCTACGAGCAGTACTTC
CASRTGSYEQYF
>TRBV5-1|NA|TRBD2|TRBJ2-3
TGCGCCAGCAGCTTGGCGGGCGGGAGAGCGGATACGCAGTATTTT
CASSLAGGRADTQYF
>TRBV28|NA|TRBD1|TRBJ1-4
TGTGCCAGCAGCCTGGGGACAGGGGGCGCAGGTGAAAAACTGTTTTTT
CASSLGTGGAGEKLFF
>TRBV5-4|NA|NA|TRBJ1-1
TGTGCCAGCAGCCCGGGGATCGCCACTGAAGCTTTCTTT
CASSPGIATEAFF